These 27 T cell receptor beta chains were all obtained from the same sample, sequenced in a study of neurological immune-mediated disorders (dated by TCRdb to the late 2010s). What this sample's time point label stands for: longitudinal time-point 3. Libraries were prepared through 5' RACE. Reads for this sample came from an Illumina HiSeq 2500. The public sequencing data were trimmed at Q25 with fastp and processed into clonotypes with MiXCR by TCRdb, which kept only in-frame beta chains. Every entry covers one CDR3 protein and lists the most common genes and DNA from its rows. In all, the sample holds roughly 50,000 distinct CDR3 sequences, and about 12% of those were seen once. 7.5% to 9.5% of the sample belongs to the ten largest clones. Specimen: PBMCs. The source is a male donor with HTLV-1-associated myelopathy (HAM/TSP).

At least ten counts were recorded for this clonotype. Written as DNA, the CDR3 is TGTGCCAGCAGTTTTCAGGGAAGGAGCAATCAGCCCCAGCATTTT. It specifies CASSFQGRSNQPQHF. The chain employs TRBV6-2 or TRBV6-3 and TRBJ1-5; D possibly corresponds to TRBD1 (5 bases). CDR3 length: 15 residues. V was cut by 4 bases and J by 1 base, with 11 bases left in between. From germline, CDR1 is MNHEY and CDR2 SVGEGT.

This clonotype has at least ten counts. The chain has TRBV25-1 and TRBJ2-5; 8 bases are a match to TRBD1. Germline V lookup: CDR1 MGHDK, CDR2 SYGVNS. The V and J ends lost 7 bases and 5 bases, in that order; junction bases with no gene match: 9. The CDR3 consists of 14 residues. The DNA for the CDR3 is TGTGCCAGCAATGGACAGGGATGGCGGGAGACCCAGTACTTC. The encoded protein is CASNGQGWRETQYF.

This clonotype was counted at least ten times. The chain couples TRBV7-2 to TRBJ1-2; tentatively, D is TRBD1 (6 bases). Germline V lookup: CDR1 SGHTA, CDR2 FQGNSA. The CDR3 is 13 residues long. Trimming took 5 bases from V and 4 from J, leaving 11 bases between them. The CDR3 DNA sequence: TGTGCCAGCAGCAAACAGGGTACCTATGGCTACACCTTC. Residues: CASSKQGTYGYTF.

Ten or more counts support this clonotype. V usage is TRBV4-3 and J usage is TRBJ1-3; D uncertain. The CDR3 has 14 residues. V lost 1 base and J lost 4, with 8 bases in between. Germline V gives CDR1 LGHNA, CDR2 YSLEER. CDR3 DNA: TGCGCCAGCAGCCAAGGGCATCCCGGAAACACCATATATTTT. Amino acids: CASSQGHPGNTIYF.

The chain combines TRBV7-2 with TRBJ1-2; TRBD1 is a possible D gene (6 bases). The CDR3 totals 15 residues. Germline assignment: CDR1 SGHTA and CDR2 FQGNSA. The V end lost 2 bases, the J end lost 5 bases, and 15 bases lay between the germline ends. CDR3 bases: TGTGCCAGCAGCTTAAATCGGGACACCCGATATGGCTACACCTTC. Protein sequence: CASSLNRDTRYGYTF.

This clonotype was counted at least ten times. The rearrangement links TRBV4-3 to TRBJ2-2; 8 bases agree with TRBD2. The CDR3 contains 18 residues. Per the germline V gene, CDR1 is LGHNA and CDR2 is YSLEER. The junction had 10 bases not matched to a gene; V was cut back by 0 bases and J by 4 bases. The CDR3 here is CASSQEITGGAGTGELFF. In DNA, the CDR3 is TGCGCCAGCAGCCAAGAGATAACGGGGGGGGCCGGCACCGGGGAGCTGTTTTTT.

This clonotype was counted many times. The chain couples TRBV7-2 to TRBJ2-7; D remains ambiguous. Trimming removed 1 base from V and 4 bases from J, with 5 bases in between. In germline, CDR1 is SGHTA, CDR2 FQGNSA. This CDR3 region has 12 residues. The CDR3 DNA reads as TGTGCCAGCAGCTTAGTCGGGTACGAGCAGTACTTC. Protein: CASSLVGYEQYF.

This clonotype was observed many times. The chain carries TRBV20-1 and TRBJ1-6; no clear D gene. Germline assignment: CDR1 DFQATT and CDR2 SNEGSKA (reference sequence). The V gene lost 5 bases and the J gene lost 2 bases, with 10 bases spanning the gap. The CDR3 spans 14 residues. The CDR3 DNA follows: TGCAGTGCTCCACCCAATCCCTATAATTCACCCCTCCACTTT. Encoded protein: CSAPPNPYNSPLHF.

In this sample, this clonotype turned up many times. The chain combines TRBV10-3 with TRBJ1-5; D is perhaps TRBD1 (6 bases). The CDR3 is 16 amino acids. Germline-derived CDR1 and CDR2 are ENHRY and SYGVKD. Deletions cut 10 bases from V and 3 bases from J, with 22 bases between. CDR3 coding DNA: TGTGCCACCCATCCGACCGGAGGGGACACCAATCAGCCCCAGCATTTT. It translates to CATHPTGGDTNQPQHF.

This clonotype was seen at least ten times. This chain joins TRBV20-1 and TRBJ2-1, with a possible D match to TRBD1 (5 bases). Germline CDR1 reads DFQATT; CDR2 reads SNEGSKA (reference sequence). The length of the CDR3 is 12 residues. Trimming pared 3 bases from V and 5 bases from J, leaving 8 bases between. The CDR3 sequence: CSARTDNNEQFF. The CDR3 nucleotides read TGCAGTGCTAGGACAGACAACAATGAGCAGTTCTTC.

This clonotype has at least ten counts. The chain combines TRBV5-1 with TRBJ2-7; 9 bases line up with TRBD1. Germline-derived CDR1 and CDR2 are SGHRS and YFSETQ. V gave up 5 bases and J gave up 3 bases; unmatched junction bases: 12. The CDR3 runs to 16 residues. The CDR3: CASSLITGQGDYEQYF. The CDR3, as DNA: TGCGCCAGCAGTTTGATAACGGGACAGGGCGACTACGAGCAGTACTTC.

At least ten counts were recorded for this clonotype. V and J are TRBV5-1 and TRBJ2-2; 10 positions agree with TRBD2. CDR1 SGHRS and CDR2 YFSETQ come from the germline V gene. With 0 bases clipped from V and 1 base from J, the junction kept 9 bases outside the gene matches. The CDR3 length is 19 residues. CDR3 amino acids: CASSLARPSGGLNTGELFF. CDR3 DNA: TGCGCCAGCAGCTTGGCCAGGCCTAGCGGGGGCTTGAACACCGGGGAGCTGTTTTTT. Full variable domain (outside the CDR3, taken from reference TRBV5-1 and TRBJ2-2): KAGVTQTPRYLIKTRGQQVTLSCSPISGHRSVSWYQQTPGQGLQFLFEYFSETQRNKGNFPGRFSGRQFSNSRSEMNVSTLELGDSALYLCASSLARPSGGLNTGELFFGEGSRLTVL.

This clonotype was detected many times. The rearrangement uses TRBV5-1 and TRBJ2-3; D unresolved. V was clipped by 4 bases and J by 0 bases, with 9 bases between them. Per germline, CDR1 SGHRS and CDR2 YFSETQ. CDR3 length: 14 amino acids. Here the CDR3 DNA reads TGCGCCAGCAGCGCCTCGACAAGCACAGATACGCAGTATTTT. Translation: CASSASTSTDTQYF.

In this sample, this clonotype turned up many times. The chain carries TRBV6-5 and TRBJ2-2, with D uncertain. CDR1 is MNHEY, CDR2 SVGAGI, per germline. Trimming shortened V by 7 bases and J by 3 bases, and 9 bases separated the two germline ends. The CDR3 runs 13 residues. DNA for the CDR3: TGTGCCAGCACCTACCCTCACACCGGGGAGCTGTTTTTT. It codes for CASTYPHTGELFF.

This chain links TRBV29-1 with TRBJ2-7; no firm D call. Trimming took 4 bases from V and 0 from J, leaving 19 bases between them. This CDR3 region has 16 residues. Germline loops: CDR1 SQVTM, CDR2 ANQGSEA. The CDR3 loop is CSVGAPVEPSSYEQYF. For the CDR3, the DNA is TGCAGCGTTGGAGCGCCAGTGGAGCCTAGCTCCTACGAGCAGTACTTC.

This clonotype was counted ten times or more. The rearrangement links TRBV18 to TRBJ2-5, with D perhaps TRBD2 (6 bases). The CDR3 extends over 15 amino acids. Trimming pared 6 bases from V and 1 base from J, leaving 15 bases between. From germline, CDR1 is KGHSH and CDR2 LQKENI. In DNA form, the CDR3 reads TGTGCCAGCTCCCCCGCCGGGACTGGCCAAGAGACCCAGTACTTC. It is translated as CASSPAGTGQETQYF.

This clonotype was picked up many times. V usage is TRBV20-1 and J usage is TRBJ1-2, with a weak D call TRBD1 (5 bases). Per the germline V gene, CDR1 is DFQATT and CDR2 is SNEGSKA (reference sequence). The CDR3 contains 12 residues. V was trimmed by 7 bases and J by 3 bases, leaving 12 bases between them. CDR3 DNA sequence: TGCAGTGGCCTCAGGGTAGACTATGGCTACACCTTC. Protein: CSGLRVDYGYTF.

This clonotype was detected ten times or more. The rearrangement uses TRBV5-1 and TRBJ1-3; D is unclear. Germline lookup yields CDR1 SGHRS and CDR2 YFSETQ. The CDR3 has 15 amino acids. Trimming removed 0 bases at V and 0 bases at J, with 7 bases between. This CDR3 reads CASSLEPFSGNTIYF. The DNA of the CDR3 is TGCGCCAGCAGCTTGGAACCTTTCTCTGGAAACACCATATATTTT.

This clonotype was seen repeatedly, ten times or more. The chain carries TRBV5-1 and TRBJ2-5; 9 nucleotides agree with TRBD1. Germline V gene data show CDR1 as SGHRS and CDR2 as YFSETQ. This CDR3 contains 16 residues. After removal of 3 bases from V and 5 bases from J, the junction contained 11 bases not matched to a gene. The CDR3 is CASSYGTGREFETQYF. CDR3 nucleotide sequence: TGCGCCAGCAGCTACGGGACAGGGAGAGAGTTCGAGACCCAGTACTTC.

There are many counts of this clonotype. V is TRBV6-5 and J is TRBJ1-1; D remains unclear. Germline values: CDR1 MNHEY, CDR2 SVGAGI. The CDR3 length is 13 residues. V was clipped by 4 bases and J by 6 bases, with 12 bases between them. The CDR3 protein is CASSSLIGAEAFF. For the CDR3, the DNA is TGTGCCAGCAGTTCCCTGATCGGCGCTGAAGCTTTCTTT.

This clonotype appeared a few times. The genes are TRBV21-1 and TRBJ1-2. TRBV21-1 is flagged as a pseudogene. The CDR3 is 13 residues long. The DNA of the CDR3 is TGTGCCAGTCCGCTAGGGGAGGGAAATGGCTACACCTTC. Its protein is CASPLGEGNGYTF.

This clonotype was seen ten or more times. V gene TRBV29-1 combines with J gene TRBJ1-1; the D gene is possibly TRBD1 (5 bases). The CDR3 is 13 residues long. Germline CDR1 and CDR2: SQVTM and ANQGSEA. V was clipped by 8 bases and J by 1 base, with 14 bases between them. The CDR3 bases are TGCAGCCCCATACAGGCTGGGAACACTGAAGCTTTCTTT. As protein: CSPIQAGNTEAFF. The variable domain in full, completed from reference TRBV29-1 and TRBJ1-1, reads SAVISQKPSRDICQRGTSLTIQCQVDSQVTMMFWYRQQPGQSLTLIATANQGSEATYESGFVIDKFPISRPNLTFSTLTVSNMSPEDSSIYLCSPIQAGNTEAFFGQGTRLTVV.

As to this clonotype: This may be a read error, as it is one base from a much larger clone. The V and J genes are TRBV5-6 and TRBJ2-5, with 11 bases identical to TRBD2. Germline V gene lookup returns CDR1 SGHDT and CDR2 YYEEEE. With 0 bases clipped from V and 0 bases from J, the junction kept 4 bases outside the gene matches. This CDR3 contains 17 residues. The CDR3 sequence is CASSLAISGGDQETQYF. The DNA for the CDR3 is TGTGCCAGCAGCTTGGCCATTAGCGGGGGGGACCAAGAGACCCAGTACTTC.

The chain couples TRBV27 to TRBJ2-5; D remains ambiguous. V lost 2 bases, J lost 2 bases, and 6 bases lay in between. Germline V lookup: CDR1 MNHEY, CDR2 SMNVEV (reference sequence). The CDR3 extends over 13 amino acids. In DNA form, the CDR3 reads TGTGCCAGCAGTTTAGTATGGCAAGAGACCCAGTACTTC. This gives the protein CASSLVWQETQYF.

This clonotype has ten or more counts. J is TRBJ1-4 and V is TRBV29-1; perhaps TRBD1 as D (6 bases). This CDR3 spans 15 amino acids. CDR1 and CDR2 (germline): SQVTM, ANQGSEA. Trimming left V 5 bases short and J 7 bases short, with 20 bases between. CDR3 nucleotides: TGCAGCGTTATCACCGGCGGGGGGCGAAGTGAAAAACTGTTTTTT. It translates to CSVITGGGRSEKLFF. The full variable domain, completed using reference TRBV29-1 and TRBJ1-4, is SAVISQKPSRDICQRGTSLTIQCQVDSQVTMMFWYRQQPGQSLTLIATANQGSEATYESGFVIDKFPISRPNLTFSTLTVSNMSPEDSSIYLCSVITGGGRSEKLFFGSGTQLSVL.

V and J are TRBV29-1 and TRBJ2-1, with TRBD2 as a possible D gene (7 bases). CDR3 length: 14 residues. The V gene lost 7 bases and the J gene lost 5 bases, with 18 bases spanning the gap. CDR1 and CDR2 (germline): SQVTM, ANQGSEA. The CDR3 region is CSAGGRAQDNEQFF. Written as DNA, the CDR3 is TGCAGCGCCGGGGGGCGGGCTCAAGACAATGAGCAGTTCTTC.

This clonotype was seen ten or more times. An end of the junction differs from the germline gene, which may be a read error. V is TRBV6-5 and J is TRBJ2-2; D is possibly TRBD1 (6 bases). This CDR3 region has 12 residues. Germline loops: CDR1 MNHEY, CDR2 SVGAGI. The CDR3 loop is CAGRGNTGELFF. In nucleotides, the CDR3 is TGTGCCGGCAGGGGGAACACCGGGGAGCTGTTTTTT.